A single sample is the source of the 8 T cell receptor beta chains below, sequenced in a study of beta chain features in type 1 diabetes. Study-level results: TCRB CDR3s were moderately but significantly shorter in Type 1 diabetes patients in all four CD4+ subsets.

These receptors' targets are unknown. Reverse transcription of all isolated RNA meant that expressed TCRB transcripts were sequenced. Profiling relied on immunoSEQ multiplex PCR, and the TCRdb table lists in-frame clones only, not all of them. The table has under 300,000 clones, about a tenth seen once. The sample comprised naive CD4+ T cells from blood. These receptors originate from a young man with type 1 diabetes.

The V and J genes are TRBV5-1 and TRBJ1-6; D may be TRBD1 (6 bases). The germline gives CDR1 SGHRS, CDR2 YFSETQ. The ends were cut back, 0 bases at V and 10 bases at J, with 11 bases in the middle. The CDR3 totals 14 residues. CDR3 coding DNA: TGCGCCAGCAGCTTGGACAGGGAAGGATCACCCCTCCACTTT. Translation gives CASSLDREGSPLHF.

V is TRBV4-1 and J is TRBJ2-7, with TRBD2 matching 14 bases. The CDR3 loop spans 15 amino acids. Germline loops: CDR1 MGHRA, CDR2 YSYEKL. The ends lost 5 bases at V and 2 bases at J; junction bases unmatched: 2. The chain's CDR3 is CASSLGLAGAYEQYF. The DNA of the CDR3 is TGCGCCAGCAGCTTGGGACTAGCGGGGGCCTACGAGCAGTACTTC.

Worth noting for this clone: The sample carries other DNA sequences with the same CDR3. This chain uses TRBV7-2 with TRBJ1-1, with D perhaps matching TRBD1 (6 bases). CDR3 length equals 13 residues. Per the germline V gene, CDR1 is SGHTA and CDR2 is FQGNSA. Between the trimmed V and J ends, which lost 4 bases and 1 base, there was a span of 7 bases. In nucleotides, the CDR3 is TGTGCCAGCAGCTCACAGGGGAACACTGAAGCTTTCTTT. Its protein is CASSSQGNTEAFF.

This clone appeared a few times. The sample holds other DNA sequences that translate to the same CDR3. The rearrangement uses TRBV30 and TRBJ2-5; 8 bases fit TRBD1. V lost 5 bases to trimming and J lost 2 bases; unmatched junction nucleotides: 4. Germline V lookup: CDR1 GTSNPN, CDR2 SVGIG (reference sequence). CDR3 length: 13 residues. The CDR3 DNA sequence: TGTGCCTGGTCGACAGGGGTGCAAGAGACCCAGTACTTC. Protein: CAWSTGVQETQYF.

The V call is TRBV6-4, the J call TRBJ2-3, with a possible D match to TRBD2 (5 bases). Trimming stripped 2 bases from V and 5 bases from J, with 5 bases between. CDR3 length: 12 residues. Germline V gives CDR1 MRHNA, CDR2 SNTAGT. CDR3 nucleotide sequence: TGTGCCAGCAGTGACAGCGGAGATACGCAGTATTTT. Translated: CASSDSGDTQYF.

This clone has a handful of counts. The rearrangement joins TRBV6-1 to TRBJ2-7, with TRBD2 as a possible D gene (5 bases). Germline V gene lookup returns CDR1 MNHNS and CDR2 SASEGT. The CDR3 totals 13 residues. V was trimmed by 2 bases and J by 2 bases, leaving 7 bases between them. CDR3 in amino acids: CASSERRPYEQYF. In nucleotides, the CDR3 is TGTGCCAGCAGTGAAAGGAGGCCCTACGAGCAGTACTTC.

In its sample, this clone was seen a few times. The chain employs TRBV14 and TRBJ2-5; D unclear. CDR1 SGHDN and CDR2 FVKESK come from the germline V gene. V lost 0 bases and J 6 bases, leaving 5 bases between the germline ends. The CDR3 sequence is 12 residues long. The CDR3 DNA sequence: TGTGCCAGCAGCCAAGATCCCAAGACCCAGTACTTC. Translation gives CASSQDPKTQYF.

The chain carries TRBV2 and TRBJ2-7; D uncertain. Germline loops: CDR1 SNHLY, CDR2 FYNNEI. V lost 6 bases to trimming and J lost 2 bases, with 8 bases between them. The CDR3 length is 12 residues. For the CDR3, the DNA is TGTGCCAGCAGAACAGAGACCTACGAGCAGTACTTC. Translation: CASRTETYEQYF.